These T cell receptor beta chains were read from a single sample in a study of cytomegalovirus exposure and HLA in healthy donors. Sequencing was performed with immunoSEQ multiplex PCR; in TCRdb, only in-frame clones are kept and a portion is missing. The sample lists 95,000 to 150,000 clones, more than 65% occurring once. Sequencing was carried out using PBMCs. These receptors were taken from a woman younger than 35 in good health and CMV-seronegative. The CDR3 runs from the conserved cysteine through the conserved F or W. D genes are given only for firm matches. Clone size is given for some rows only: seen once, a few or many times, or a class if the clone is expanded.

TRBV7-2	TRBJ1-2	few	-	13	CASSDRQSNGYTF	TGTGCCAGCAGCGATAGACAGTCTAATGGCTACACCTTC
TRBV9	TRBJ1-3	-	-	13	CASSAGAGNTIYF	TGTGCCAGCAGCGCAGGGGCTGGAAACACCATATATTTT
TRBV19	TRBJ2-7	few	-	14	CASSMMSGSYEQYF	TGTGCCAGTAGTATGATGAGCGGATCCTACGAGCAGTACTTC
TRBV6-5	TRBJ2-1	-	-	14	CASSAGSSYNEQFF	TGTGCCAGCAGCGCGGGGAGCTCCTACAATGAGCAGTTCTTC
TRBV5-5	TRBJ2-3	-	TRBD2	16	CASSLGLAGDSDTQYF	TGTGCCAGCAGCCTTGGACTAGCGGGAGATTCAGATACGCAGTATTTT
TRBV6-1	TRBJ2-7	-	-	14	CASSGQLSSYEQYF	TGTGCCAGCAGTGGACAGTTAAGCTCCTACGAGCAGTACTTC
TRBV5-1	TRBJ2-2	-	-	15	CASAGRAGNTGELFF	TGCGCCAGCGCCGGTCGGGCGGGAAACACCGGGGAGCTGTTTTTT
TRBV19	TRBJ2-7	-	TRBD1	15	CASSIEGTGNYEQYF	TGTGCCAGTAGTATAGAGGGGACAGGGAACTACGAGCAGTACTTC
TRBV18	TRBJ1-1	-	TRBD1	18	CASSPSKGATGEDTEAFF	TGTGCCAGCTCACCCTCTAAGGGGGCGACGGGTGAGGACACTGAAGCTTTCTTT
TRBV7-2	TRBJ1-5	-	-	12	CASSYFNQPQHF	TGTGCCAGCAGCTACTTCAATCAGCCCCAGCATTTT
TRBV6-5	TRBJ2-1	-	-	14	CASSYRLADNEQFF	TGTGCCAGCAGTTACCGCTTGGCAGACAATGAGCAGTTCTTC
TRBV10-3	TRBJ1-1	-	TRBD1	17	CAISEWTGSVPKSEAFF	TGTGCCATCAGTGAGTGGACAGGGAGTGTGCCCAAATCTGAAGCTTTCTTT
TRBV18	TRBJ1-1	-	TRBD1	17	CASSPLRTGTRGTEAFF	TGTGCCAGCTCGCCTCTCCGGACAGGGACCCGAGGGACTGAAGCTTTCTTT
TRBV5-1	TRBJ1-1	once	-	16	CASSRVSGTGNTEAFF	TGCGCCAGCAGCCGCGTTTCGGGCACAGGGAACACTGAAGCTTTCTTT
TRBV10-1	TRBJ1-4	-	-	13	CASSESGYEKLFF	TGCGCCAGCAGTGAATCGGGGTATGAAAAACTGTTTTTT
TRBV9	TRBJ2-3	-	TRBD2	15	CASSVAGGPPGVQYF	TGTGCCAGCAGCGTAGCGGGAGGCCCACCGGGGGTGCAGTATTTT
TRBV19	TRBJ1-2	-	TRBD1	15	CASSIRDRGSDGYTF	TGTGCCAGTAGTATCCGGGACAGGGGATCGGATGGCTACACCTTC
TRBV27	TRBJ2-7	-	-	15	CASSLRLVRGYEQYF	TGTGCCAGCAGTTTAAGACTAGTCCGCGGGTACGAGCAGTACTTC
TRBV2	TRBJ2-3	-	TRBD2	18	CASRSGGWPGLGTDTQYF	TGTGCCAGCCGGAGCGGGGGGTGGCCGGGGTTAGGCACAGATACGCAGTATTTT
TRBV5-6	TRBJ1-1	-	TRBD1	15	CASSSLDRAGVGAFF	TGTGCCAGCAGCTCGCTGGACAGGGCTGGTGTAGGTGCTTTCTTT
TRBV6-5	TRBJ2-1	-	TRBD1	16	CASSYPRDRGGIEQFF	TGTGCCAGCAGTTACCCCCGGGACAGGGGAGGTATAGAGCAGTTCTTC
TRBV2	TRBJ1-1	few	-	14	CASSRQAIDTEAFF	TGTGCCAGCAGTCGACAGGCTATAGACACTGAAGCTTTCTTT
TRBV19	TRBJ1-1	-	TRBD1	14	CASTTDRENTEAFF	TGTGCCAGTACCACGGACAGGGAGAACACTGAAGCTTTCTTT
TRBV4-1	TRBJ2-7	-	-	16	CASSQDPDSITYEQYF	TGCGCCAGCAGCCAAGATCCTGACAGCATTACCTACGAGCAGTACTTC
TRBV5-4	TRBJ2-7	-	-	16	CASSLGWPGAPYEQYF	TGTGCCAGCAGCTTGGGGTGGCCGGGAGCCCCCTACGAGCAGTACTTC
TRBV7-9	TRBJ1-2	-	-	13	CASTLLANYGYTF	TGTGCCAGCACCCTATTAGCTAACTATGGCTACACCTTC
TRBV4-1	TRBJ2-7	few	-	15	CASSQDSFSSYEQYF	TGCGCCAGCAGCCAAGATTCTTTCAGCTCCTACGAGCAGTACTTC
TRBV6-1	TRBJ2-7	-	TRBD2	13	CASTRTSGYEQYF	TGTGCCAGCACCCGGACTAGCGGATACGAGCAGTACTTC
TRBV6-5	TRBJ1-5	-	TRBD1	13	CASRGQGGQPQHF	TGTGCCAGCAGGGGACAGGGTGGTCAGCCCCAGCATTTT
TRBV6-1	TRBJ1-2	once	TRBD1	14	CASSPSGGYGGYTF	TGTGCCAGCAGTCCCTCAGGGGGCTACGGTGGCTACACCTTC
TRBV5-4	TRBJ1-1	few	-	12	CASSPSSGSTFF	TGTGCCAGCAGCCCGTCTTCCGGGTCGACTTTCTTT
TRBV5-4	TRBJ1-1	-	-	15	CASSLEWTRNTEAFF	TGTGCCAGCAGCTTGGAATGGACAAGGAACACTGAAGCTTTCTTT
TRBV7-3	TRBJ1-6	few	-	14	CASSLTGEGSPLHF	TGTGCCAGCAGCTTAACAGGGGAGGGATCACCCCTCCACTTT
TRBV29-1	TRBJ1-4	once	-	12	CSVGPQREKLFF	TGCAGCGTTGGGCCTCAACGTGAAAAACTGTTTTTT
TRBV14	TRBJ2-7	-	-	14	CASSYFGANYEQYF	TGTGCCAGCAGCTACTTTGGGGCAAACTACGAGCAGTACTTC
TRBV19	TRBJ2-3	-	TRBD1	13	CATSGTVTDTQYF	TGTGCCACTTCCGGGACAGTCACAGATACGCAGTATTTT
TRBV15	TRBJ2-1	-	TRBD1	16	CATSSPWDRGYNEQFF	TGTGCCACCAGCAGCCCTTGGGACAGGGGGTACAATGAGCAGTTCTTC
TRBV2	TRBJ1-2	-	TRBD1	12	CASSAQGSGYTF	TGTGCCAGCAGTGCACAGGGGTCGGGCTACACCTTC
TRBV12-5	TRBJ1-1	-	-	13	CASGLFQNTEAFF	TGTGCTAGTGGTTTGTTCCAGAACACTGAAGCTTTCTTT
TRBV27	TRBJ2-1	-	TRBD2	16	CASSFRLAGSYNEQFF	TGTGCCAGCAGTTTCCGACTAGCAGGGTCCTACAATGAGCAGTTCTTC
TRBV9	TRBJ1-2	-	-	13	CASSVVPPVGYTF	TGTGCCAGCAGCGTAGTACCCCCGGTTGGCTACACCTTC
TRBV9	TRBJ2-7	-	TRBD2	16	CASSPRAGTSSYEQYF	TGTGCCAGCAGCCCTCGAGCCGGGACTAGTTCCTACGAGCAGTACTTC
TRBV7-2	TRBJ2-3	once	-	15	CASSWGTQVADTQYF	TGTGCCAGCAGCTGGGGGACTCAGGTAGCAGATACGCAGTATTTT
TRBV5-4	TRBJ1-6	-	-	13	CASSLGGNSPLHF	TGTGCCAGCAGCTTGGGAGGCAATTCACCCCTCCACTTT
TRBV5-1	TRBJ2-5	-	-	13	CASSFRFEETQYF	TGCGCCAGCAGCTTTCGGTTTGAAGAGACCCAGTACTTC
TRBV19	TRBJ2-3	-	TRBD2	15	CASSIRAGPSDTQYF	TGTGCCAGTAGTATCCGAGCGGGACCGTCGGATACGCAGTATTTT
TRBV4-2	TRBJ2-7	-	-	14	CASSQPPQSYEQYF	TGTGCCAGCAGCCAGCCGCCACAGTCCTACGAGCAGTACTTC
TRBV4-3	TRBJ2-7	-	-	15	CASSHGRGGVYEQYF	TGCGCCAGCAGCCACGGGAGAGGTGGAGTTTACGAGCAGTACTTC
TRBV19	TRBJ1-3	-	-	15	CASSTGQYSGNTIYF	TGTGCCAGTAGTACCGGACAGTACTCTGGAAACACCATATATTTT
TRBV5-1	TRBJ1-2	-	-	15	CASSDPDRRSYGYTF	TGCGCCAGCAGCGATCCTGACAGAAGGTCCTATGGCTACACCTTC
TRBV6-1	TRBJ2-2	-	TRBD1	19	CASSERLLAAGGSSGELFF	TGTGCCAGCAGTGAACGGCTCTTGGCGGCAGGGGGAAGTTCCGGGGAGCTGTTTTTT
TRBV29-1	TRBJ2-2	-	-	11	CSVEDGGELFF	TGCAGCGTTGAAGACGGCGGGGAGCTGTTTTTT